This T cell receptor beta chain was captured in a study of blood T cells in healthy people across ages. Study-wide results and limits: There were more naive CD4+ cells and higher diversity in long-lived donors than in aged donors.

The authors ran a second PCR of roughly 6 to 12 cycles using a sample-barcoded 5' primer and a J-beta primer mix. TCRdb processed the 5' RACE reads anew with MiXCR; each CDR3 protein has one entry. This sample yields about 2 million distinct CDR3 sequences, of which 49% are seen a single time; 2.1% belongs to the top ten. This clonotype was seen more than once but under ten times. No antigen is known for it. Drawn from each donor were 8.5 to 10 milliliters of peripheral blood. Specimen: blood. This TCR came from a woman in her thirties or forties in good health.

The CDR3: CASGHQGATGTDTQYF. The CDR3 coding sequence is TGCGCCAGCGGCCACCAGGGGGCAACGGGCACAGATACGCAGTATTTT. The chain recombines TRBV5-1 with TRBJ2-3; TRBD1 matches 8 bases. CDR1 and CDR2 from the germline V gene are SGHRS and YFSETQ. CDR3 size: 16 residues. Trimming took 7 bases from V and 1 from J; bases not matched to a gene: 11.